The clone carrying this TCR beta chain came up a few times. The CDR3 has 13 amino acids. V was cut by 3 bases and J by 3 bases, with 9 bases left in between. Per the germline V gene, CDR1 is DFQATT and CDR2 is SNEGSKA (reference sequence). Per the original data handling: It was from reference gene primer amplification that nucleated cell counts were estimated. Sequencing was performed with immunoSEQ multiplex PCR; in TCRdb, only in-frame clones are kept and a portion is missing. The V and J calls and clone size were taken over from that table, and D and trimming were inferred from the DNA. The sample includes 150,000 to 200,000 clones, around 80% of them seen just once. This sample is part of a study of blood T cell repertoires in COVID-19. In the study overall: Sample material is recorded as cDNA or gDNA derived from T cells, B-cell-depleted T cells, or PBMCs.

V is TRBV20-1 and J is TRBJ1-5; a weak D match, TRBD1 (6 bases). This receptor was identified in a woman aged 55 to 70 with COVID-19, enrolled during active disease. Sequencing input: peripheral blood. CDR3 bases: TGCAGTGCTAGTGGACAGCCCAATCAGCCCCAGCATTTT. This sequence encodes CSASGQPNQPQHF.